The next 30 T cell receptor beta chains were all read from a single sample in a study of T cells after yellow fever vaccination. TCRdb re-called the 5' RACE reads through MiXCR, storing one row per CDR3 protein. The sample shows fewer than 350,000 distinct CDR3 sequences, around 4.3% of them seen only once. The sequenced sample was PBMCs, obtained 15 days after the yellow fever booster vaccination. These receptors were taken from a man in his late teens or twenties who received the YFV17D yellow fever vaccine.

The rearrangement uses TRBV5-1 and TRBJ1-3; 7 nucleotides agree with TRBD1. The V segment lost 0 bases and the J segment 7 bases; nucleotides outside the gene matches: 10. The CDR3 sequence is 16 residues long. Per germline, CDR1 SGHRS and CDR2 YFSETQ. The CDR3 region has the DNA TGCGCCAGCAGCTTGGGCCCGGGACAGAAAAGGAACACCATATATTTT. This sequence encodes CASSLGPGQKRNTIYF.

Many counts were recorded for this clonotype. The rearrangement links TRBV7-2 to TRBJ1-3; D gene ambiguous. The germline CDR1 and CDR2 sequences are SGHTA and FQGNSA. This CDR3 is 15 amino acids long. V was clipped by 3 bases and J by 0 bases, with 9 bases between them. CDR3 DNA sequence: TGTGCCAGCAGCTTTGGGCTGAACTCTGGAAACACCATATATTTT. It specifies CASSFGLNSGNTIYF.

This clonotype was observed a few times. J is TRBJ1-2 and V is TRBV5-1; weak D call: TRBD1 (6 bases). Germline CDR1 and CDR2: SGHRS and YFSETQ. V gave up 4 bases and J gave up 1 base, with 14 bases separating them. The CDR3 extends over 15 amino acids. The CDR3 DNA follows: TGCGCCAGCAGCCCGGGACACAGGGATAACTATGGCTACACCTTC. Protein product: CASSPGHRDNYGYTF. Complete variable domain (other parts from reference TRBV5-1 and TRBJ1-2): KAGVTQTPRYLIKTRGQQVTLSCSPISGHRSVSWYQQTPGQGLQFLFEYFSETQRNKGNFPGRFSGRQFSNSRSEMNVSTLELGDSALYLCASSPGHRDNYGYTFGSGTRLTVV.

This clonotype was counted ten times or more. CDR3 in amino acids: CASSQAAGAYNQPQHF. DNA for the CDR3: TGTGCCAGCAGCCAAGCTGCAGGGGCCTACAATCAGCCCCAGCATTTT. The genes are TRBV4-2 and TRBJ1-5; a possible D gene is TRBD1 (6 bases). The V end was cut by 1 base, the J end by 3 bases, with 13 bases between. Per germline, CDR1 LGHNA and CDR2 YNFKEQ. There are 16 residues in the CDR3.

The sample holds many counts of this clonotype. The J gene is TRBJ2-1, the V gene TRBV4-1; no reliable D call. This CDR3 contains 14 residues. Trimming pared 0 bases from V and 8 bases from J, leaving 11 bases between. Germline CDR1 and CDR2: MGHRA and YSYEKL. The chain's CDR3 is CASSQERVGHEQFF. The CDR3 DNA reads TGCGCCAGCAGCCAAGAACGAGTCGGACATGAGCAGTTCTTC.

Here the CDR3 reads CASSRDRTREQYV. The CDR3 region has the DNA TGTGCCAGCAGCCGGGACAGAACGCGCGAGCAGTACGTC. The V gene is TRBV7-2, the J gene TRBJ2-7, with TRBD1 matching 7 bases. CDR1 is SGHTA and CDR2 is FQGNSA in the germline V gene. The CDR3 runs to 13 residues. The J segment lost 6 bases and the V segment lost 5 bases, leaving 7 bases of the junction unmatched.

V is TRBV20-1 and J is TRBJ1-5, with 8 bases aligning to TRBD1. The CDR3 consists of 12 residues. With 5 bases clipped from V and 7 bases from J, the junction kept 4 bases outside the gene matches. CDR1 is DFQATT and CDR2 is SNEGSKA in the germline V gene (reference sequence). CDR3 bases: TGCAGTGCTTACGACAGGGGACAGCCCCAGCATTTT. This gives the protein CSAYDRGQPQHF.

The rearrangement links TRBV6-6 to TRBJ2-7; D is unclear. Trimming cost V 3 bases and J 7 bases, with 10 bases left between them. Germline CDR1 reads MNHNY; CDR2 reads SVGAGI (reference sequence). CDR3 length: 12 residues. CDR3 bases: TGTGCCAGCAGTTATTCGGGTGGAGAGCAGTACGTC. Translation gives CASSYSGGEQYV.

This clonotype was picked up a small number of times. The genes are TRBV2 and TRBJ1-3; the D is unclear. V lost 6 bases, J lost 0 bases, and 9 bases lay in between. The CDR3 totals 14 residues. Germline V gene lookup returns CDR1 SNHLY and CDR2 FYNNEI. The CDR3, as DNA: TGTGCCAGCAGGATGGACGGCTCTGGAAACACCATATATTTT. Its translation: CASRMDGSGNTIYF.

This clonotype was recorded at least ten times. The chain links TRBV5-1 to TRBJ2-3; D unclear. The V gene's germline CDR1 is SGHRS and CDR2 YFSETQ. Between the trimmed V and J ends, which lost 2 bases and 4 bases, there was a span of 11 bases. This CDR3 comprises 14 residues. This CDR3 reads CASSLSRYADTQYF. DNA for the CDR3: TGCGCCAGCAGCTTATCGCGCTACGCAGATACGCAGTATTTT.

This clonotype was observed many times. This CDR3 is CASNWGQRNEQFF. The CDR3 DNA sequence: TGTGCCAGCAATTGGGGACAACGCAATGAGCAGTTCTTC. The genes are TRBV6-2 or TRBV6-3 and TRBJ2-1, with D possibly matching TRBD1 (6 bases). In germline, CDR1 is MNHEY, CDR2 SVGEGT. The CDR3 is 13 residues long. Between the trimmed V and J ends, which lost 7 bases and 6 bases, there was a span of 13 bases.

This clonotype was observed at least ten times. The CDR3, as DNA: TGTGCCACCCGTGTCGGGACGGAATTCCACGAGCAGTACTTC. This encodes CATRVGTEFHEQYF. This sequence joins TRBV6-1 and TRBJ2-7; the D gene could be TRBD1 or TRBD2 (5 bases each). Trimming stripped 10 bases from V and 5 bases from J, with 21 bases between. CDR1 is MNHNS, CDR2 SASEGT, per germline. This CDR3 is 14 amino acids long.

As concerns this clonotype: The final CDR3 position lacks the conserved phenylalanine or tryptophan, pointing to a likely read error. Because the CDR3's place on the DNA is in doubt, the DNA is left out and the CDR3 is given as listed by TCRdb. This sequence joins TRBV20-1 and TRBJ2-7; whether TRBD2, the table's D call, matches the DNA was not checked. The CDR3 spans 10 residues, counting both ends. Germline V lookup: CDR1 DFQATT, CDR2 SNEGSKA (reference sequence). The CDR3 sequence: CSARVGGGTL.

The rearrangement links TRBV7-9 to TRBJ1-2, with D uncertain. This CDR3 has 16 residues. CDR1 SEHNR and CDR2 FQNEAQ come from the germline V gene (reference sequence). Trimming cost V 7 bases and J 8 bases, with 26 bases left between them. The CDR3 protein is CASTRFSGTPGEGYTF. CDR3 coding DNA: TGTGCCAGCACCCGATTTAGCGGTACGCCCGGGGAGGGCTACACCTTC.

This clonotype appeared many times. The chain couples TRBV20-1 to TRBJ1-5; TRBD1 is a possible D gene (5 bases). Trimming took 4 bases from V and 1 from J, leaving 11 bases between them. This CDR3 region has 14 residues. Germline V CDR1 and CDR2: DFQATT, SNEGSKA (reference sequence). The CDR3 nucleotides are TGCAGTGCTATAGGAGGGACCAGCAATCAGCCCCAGCATTTT. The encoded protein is CSAIGGTSNQPQHF.

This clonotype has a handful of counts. In nucleotides, the CDR3 is TGTGCCAGCTCACCCAAATCCGCGGGTATGGGATATGGCTACACCTTC. Its translation: CASSPKSAGMGYGYTF. The chain has TRBV18 and TRBJ1-2; D is undetermined. Trimming cost V 3 bases and J 5 bases, with 19 bases left between them. The CDR3 covers 16 residues. Germline V lookup: CDR1 KGHSH, CDR2 LQKENI.

The CDR3 spells CSASQAQNYGYTF. Here the CDR3 DNA reads TGCAGCGCCAGCCAGGCCCAAAACTATGGCTACACCTTC. The chain is built from TRBV29-1 and TRBJ1-2; D is unresolved. Germline V gives CDR1 SQVTM, CDR2 ANQGSEA. The CDR3 is made up of 13 amino acids. Trimming shortened V by 7 bases and J by 2 bases, and 14 bases separated the two germline ends.

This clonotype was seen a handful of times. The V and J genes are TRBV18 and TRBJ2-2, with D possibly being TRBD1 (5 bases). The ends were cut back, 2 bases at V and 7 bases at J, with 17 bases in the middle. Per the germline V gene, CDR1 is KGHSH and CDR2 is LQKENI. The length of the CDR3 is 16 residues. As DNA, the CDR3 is TGTGCCAGCTCACCATCATCGACAGCGTGGATCGGGGAGCTGTTTTTT. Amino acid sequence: CASSPSSTAWIGELFF.

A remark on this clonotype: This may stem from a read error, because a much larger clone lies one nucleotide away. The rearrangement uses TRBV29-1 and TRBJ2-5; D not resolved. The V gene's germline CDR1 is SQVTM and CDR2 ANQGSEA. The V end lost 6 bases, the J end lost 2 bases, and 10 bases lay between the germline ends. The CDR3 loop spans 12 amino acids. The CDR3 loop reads CSVRLAQETQYF. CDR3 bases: TGCAGCGTGAGACTGGCTCAAGAGACCCAGTACTTC. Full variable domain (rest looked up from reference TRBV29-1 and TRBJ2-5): SAVISQKPSRDICQRGTSLTIQCQVDSQVTMMFWYRQQPGQSLTLIATANQGSEATYESGFVIDKFPISRPNLTFSTLTVSNMSPEDSSIYLCSVRLAQETQYFGPGTRLLVL.

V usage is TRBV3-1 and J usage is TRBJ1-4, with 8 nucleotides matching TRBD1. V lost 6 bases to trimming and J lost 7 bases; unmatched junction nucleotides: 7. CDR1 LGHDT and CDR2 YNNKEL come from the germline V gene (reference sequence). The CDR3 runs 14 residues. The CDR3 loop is CASSDRTGREKLFF. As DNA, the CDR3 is TGTGCCAGCAGTGACAGGACAGGGCGTGAAAAACTGTTTTTT.

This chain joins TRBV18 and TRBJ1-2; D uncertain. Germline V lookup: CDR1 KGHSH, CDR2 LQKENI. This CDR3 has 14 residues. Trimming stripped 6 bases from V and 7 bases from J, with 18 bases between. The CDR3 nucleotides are TGTGCCAGCTCCCCAGACGTCTCGTTGGGTGGCTACACCTTC. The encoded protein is CASSPDVSLGGYTF.

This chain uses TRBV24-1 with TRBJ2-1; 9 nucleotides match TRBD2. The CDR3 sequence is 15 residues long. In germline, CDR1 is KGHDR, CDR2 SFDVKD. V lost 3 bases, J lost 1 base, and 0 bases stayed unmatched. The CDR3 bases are TGTGCCACCAGTGATAGCGGGGGGTCCTACAATGAGCAGTTCTTC. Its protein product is CATSDSGGSYNEQFF.

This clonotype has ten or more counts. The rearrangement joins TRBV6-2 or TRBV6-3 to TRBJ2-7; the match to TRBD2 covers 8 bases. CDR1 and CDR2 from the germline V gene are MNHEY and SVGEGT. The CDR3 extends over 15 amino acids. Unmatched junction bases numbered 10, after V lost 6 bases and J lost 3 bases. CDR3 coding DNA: TGTGCCAGCAGGGATCCGGGACTAGGGAGCTACGAGCAGTACTTC. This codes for CASRDPGLGSYEQYF.

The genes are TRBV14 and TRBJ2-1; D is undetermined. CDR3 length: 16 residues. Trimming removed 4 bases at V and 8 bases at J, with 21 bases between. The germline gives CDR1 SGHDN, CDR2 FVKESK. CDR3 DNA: TGTGCCAGCAGCCCCCGCATCCCAGGTAATGGCGATGAGCAGTTCTTC. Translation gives CASSPRIPGNGDEQFF.

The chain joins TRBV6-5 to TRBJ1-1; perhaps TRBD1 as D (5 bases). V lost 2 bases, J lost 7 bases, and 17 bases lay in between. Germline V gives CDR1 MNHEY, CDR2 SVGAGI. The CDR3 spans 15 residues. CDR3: CASSYRARAGGEAFF. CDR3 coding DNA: TGTGCCAGCAGTTACAGGGCAAGGGCGGGGGGTGAAGCTTTCTTT.

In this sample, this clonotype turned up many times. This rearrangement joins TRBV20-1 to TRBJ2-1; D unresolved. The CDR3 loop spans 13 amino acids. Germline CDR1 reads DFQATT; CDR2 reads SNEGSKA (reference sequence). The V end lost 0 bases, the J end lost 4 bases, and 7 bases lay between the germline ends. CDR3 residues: CSARDPTYNEQFF. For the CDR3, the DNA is TGCAGTGCTAGAGATCCGACGTACAATGAGCAGTTCTTC.

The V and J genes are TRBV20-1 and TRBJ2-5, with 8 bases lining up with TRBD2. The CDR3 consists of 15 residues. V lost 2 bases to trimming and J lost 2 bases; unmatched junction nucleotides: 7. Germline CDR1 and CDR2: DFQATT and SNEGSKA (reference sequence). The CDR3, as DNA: TGCAGTGCTAGACGGGGGGGGACTTCACAAGAGACCCAGTACTTC. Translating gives CSARRGGTSQETQYF.

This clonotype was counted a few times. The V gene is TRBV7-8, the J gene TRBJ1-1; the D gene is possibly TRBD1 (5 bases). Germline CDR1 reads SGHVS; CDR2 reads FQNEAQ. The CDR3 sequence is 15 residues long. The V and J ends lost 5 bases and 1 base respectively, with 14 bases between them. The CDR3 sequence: CASSQPDTSNTEAFF. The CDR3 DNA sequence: TGTGCCAGCAGCCAACCGGACACCTCGAACACTGAAGCTTTCTTT.

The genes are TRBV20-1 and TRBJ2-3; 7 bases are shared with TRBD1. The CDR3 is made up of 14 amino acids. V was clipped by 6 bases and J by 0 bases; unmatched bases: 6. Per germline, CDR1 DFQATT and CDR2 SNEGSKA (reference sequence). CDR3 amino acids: CSAFGTASTDTQYF. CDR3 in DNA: TGCAGTGCCTTCGGGACAGCTAGCACAGATACGCAGTATTTT.

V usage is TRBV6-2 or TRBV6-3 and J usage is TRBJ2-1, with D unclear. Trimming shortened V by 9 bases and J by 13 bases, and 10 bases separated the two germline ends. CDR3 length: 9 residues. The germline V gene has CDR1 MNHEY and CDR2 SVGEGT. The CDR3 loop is CARPVEQFF. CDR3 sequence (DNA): TGTGCCAGGCCAGTTGAACAGTTCTTC.